This TCR beta chain was found in a study of control samples from healthy donors and cancer patients. Germline CDR1 and CDR2: SGHNT and YYREEE (reference sequence). Trimming at V came to 0 bases and at J to 4 bases, leaving 2 bases not matched to a gene. The CDR3 has 14 amino acids. TCRdb's copy holds only in-frame clones and misses some; the assay was immunoSEQ multiplex PCR. The sample yields about 130,000 clones, 92% seen once. The sample taken for sequencing was blood. The receptor was isolated from a woman aged 45 to 65 in good health. The rearrangement links TRBV5-4 to TRBJ1-1; 8 bases are shared with TRBD1. CDR3 amino acids: CASSLATGATEAFF. CDR3 sequence (DNA): TGTGCCAGCAGCTTGGCGACAGGGGCCACTGAAGCTTTCTTT.